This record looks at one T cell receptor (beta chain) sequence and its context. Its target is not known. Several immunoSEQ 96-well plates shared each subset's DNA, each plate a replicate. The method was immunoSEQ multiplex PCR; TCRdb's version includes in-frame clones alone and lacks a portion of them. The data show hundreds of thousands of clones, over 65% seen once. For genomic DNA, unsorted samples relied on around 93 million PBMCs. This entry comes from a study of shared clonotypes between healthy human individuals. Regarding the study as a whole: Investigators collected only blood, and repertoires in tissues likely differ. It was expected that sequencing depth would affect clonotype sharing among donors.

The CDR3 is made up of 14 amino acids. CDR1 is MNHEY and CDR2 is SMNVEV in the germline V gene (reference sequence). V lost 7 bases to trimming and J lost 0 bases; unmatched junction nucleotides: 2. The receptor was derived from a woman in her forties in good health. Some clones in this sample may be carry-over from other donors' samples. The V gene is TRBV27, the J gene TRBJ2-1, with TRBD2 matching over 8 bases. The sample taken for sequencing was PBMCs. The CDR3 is CASTGRASYNEQFF. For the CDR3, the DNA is TGTGCCAGCACCGGGAGGGCCTCCTACAATGAGCAGTTCTTC.